This T cell receptor beta chain stems from a study of shared clonotypes between healthy human individuals. The donors, healthy adults who were HIV-negative, had experienced no recent acute infections or vaccinations. Only in-frame clones appear in the TCRdb table, and some are missing; sequencing was by immunoSEQ multiplex PCR. The profile shows hundreds of thousands of clones, about 80% of them singletons. This CDR3 is 16 amino acids long. V shed 6 bases, J shed 3 bases, and the junction held 12 bases outside the gene matches. From germline, CDR1 is LNHDA and CDR2 SQIVND (reference sequence). The V and J genes are TRBV19 and TRBJ2-7, with TRBD1 matching 9 bases. The sequence was obtained from a woman under 40 in good health. The source material was memory CD4+ T cells sorted from blood. Subset described: CD45RA-negative fraction. The CDR3 sequence is CASRSSGTGSFYEQYF. The DNA for the CDR3 is TGTGCCAGTAGGTCCTCCGGGACAGGGAGTTTCTACGAGCAGTACTTC. Supplemented by reference TRBV19 and TRBJ2-7, the full variable domain reads DGGITQSPKYLFRKEGQNVTLSCEQNLNHDAMYWYRQDPGQGLRLIYYSQIVNDFQKGDIAEGYSVSREKKESFPLTVTSAQKNPTAFYLCASRSSGTGSFYEQYFGPGTRLTVT.